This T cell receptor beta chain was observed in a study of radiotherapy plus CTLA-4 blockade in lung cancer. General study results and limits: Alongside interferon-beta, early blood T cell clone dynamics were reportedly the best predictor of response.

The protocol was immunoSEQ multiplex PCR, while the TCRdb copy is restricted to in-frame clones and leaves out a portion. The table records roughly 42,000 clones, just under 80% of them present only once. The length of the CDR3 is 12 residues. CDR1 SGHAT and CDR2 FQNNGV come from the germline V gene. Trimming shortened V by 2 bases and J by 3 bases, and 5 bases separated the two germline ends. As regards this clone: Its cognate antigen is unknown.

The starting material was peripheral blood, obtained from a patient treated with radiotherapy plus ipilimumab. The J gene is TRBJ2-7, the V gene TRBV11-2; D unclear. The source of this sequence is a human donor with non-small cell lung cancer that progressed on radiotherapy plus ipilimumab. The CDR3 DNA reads TGTGCCAGCAGCTTATACTTCTACGAGCAGTACTTC. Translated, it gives CASSLYFYEQYF.